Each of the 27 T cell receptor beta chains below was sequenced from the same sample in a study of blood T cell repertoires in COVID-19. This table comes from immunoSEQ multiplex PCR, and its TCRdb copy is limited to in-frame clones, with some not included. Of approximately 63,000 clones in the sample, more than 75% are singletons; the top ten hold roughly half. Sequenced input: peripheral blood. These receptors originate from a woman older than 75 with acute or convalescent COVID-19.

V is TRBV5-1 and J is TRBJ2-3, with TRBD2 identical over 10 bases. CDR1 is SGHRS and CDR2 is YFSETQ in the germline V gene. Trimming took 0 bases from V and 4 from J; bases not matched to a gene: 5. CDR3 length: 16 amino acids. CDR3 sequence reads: CASSLGLAGVADTQYF. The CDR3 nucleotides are TGCGCCAGCAGCTTGGGGCTAGCGGGAGTCGCAGATACGCAGTATTTT.

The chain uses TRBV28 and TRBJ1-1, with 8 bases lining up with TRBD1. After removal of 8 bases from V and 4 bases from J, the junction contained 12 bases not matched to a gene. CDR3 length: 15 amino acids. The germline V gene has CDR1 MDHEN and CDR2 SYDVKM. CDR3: CASGSQGARGTEAFF. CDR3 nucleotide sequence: TGTGCCAGCGGGTCTCAGGGGGCGAGGGGCACTGAAGCTTTCTTT. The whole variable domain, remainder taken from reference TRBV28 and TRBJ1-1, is DVKVTQSSRYLVKRTGEKVFLECVQDMDHENMFWYRQDPGLGLRLIYFSYDVKMKEKGDIPEGYSVSREKKERFSLILESASTNQTSMYLCASGSQGARGTEAFFGQGTRLTVV.

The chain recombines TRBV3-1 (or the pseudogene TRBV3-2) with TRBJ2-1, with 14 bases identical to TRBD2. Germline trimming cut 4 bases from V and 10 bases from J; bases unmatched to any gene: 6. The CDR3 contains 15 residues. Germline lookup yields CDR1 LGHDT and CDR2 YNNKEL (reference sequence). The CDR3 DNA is TGTGCCAGCAGCCTCGGGACTAGCGGGAGCATCGAGCAGTTCTTC. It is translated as CASSLGTSGSIEQFF.

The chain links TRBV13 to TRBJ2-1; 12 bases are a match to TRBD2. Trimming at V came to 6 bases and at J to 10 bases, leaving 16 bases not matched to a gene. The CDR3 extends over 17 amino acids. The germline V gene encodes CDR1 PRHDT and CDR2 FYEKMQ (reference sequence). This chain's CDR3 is CASSSTGTSGWVGEQFF. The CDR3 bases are TGTGCCAGCAGTTCAACCGGGACTAGCGGGTGGGTCGGGGAGCAGTTCTTC.

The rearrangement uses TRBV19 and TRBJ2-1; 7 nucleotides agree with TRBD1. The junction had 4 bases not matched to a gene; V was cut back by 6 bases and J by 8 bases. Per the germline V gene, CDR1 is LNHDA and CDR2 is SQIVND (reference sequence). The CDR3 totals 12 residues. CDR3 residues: CASSPQGYEQFF. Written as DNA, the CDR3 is TGTGCCAGTAGCCCACAGGGGTATGAGCAGTTCTTC.

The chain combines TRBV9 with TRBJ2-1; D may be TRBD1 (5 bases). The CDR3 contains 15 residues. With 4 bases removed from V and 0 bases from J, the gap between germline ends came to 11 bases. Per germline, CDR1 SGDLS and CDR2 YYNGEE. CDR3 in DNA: TGTGCCAGCAGCCCCCAGGGCGGCTCCTACAATGAGCAGTTCTTC. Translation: CASSPQGGSYNEQFF.

CDR3 sequence reads: CASSNRDRLSEAEAFF. The DNA of the CDR3 is TGTGCCAGCAGCAACCGGGACAGATTATCGGAAGCTGAAGCTTTCTTT. The chain uses TRBV21-1 and TRBJ1-1; TRBD1 is the table's D call and was not checked against the DNA. TRBV21-1 constitutes a pseudogene. The CDR3 sequence is 16 residues long.

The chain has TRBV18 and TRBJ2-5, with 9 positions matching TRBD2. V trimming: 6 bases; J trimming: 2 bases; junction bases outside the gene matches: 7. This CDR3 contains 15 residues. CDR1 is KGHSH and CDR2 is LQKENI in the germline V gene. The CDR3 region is CASSPGLAKQETQYF. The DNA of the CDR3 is TGTGCCAGCTCCCCAGGACTAGCGAAGCAAGAGACCCAGTACTTC.

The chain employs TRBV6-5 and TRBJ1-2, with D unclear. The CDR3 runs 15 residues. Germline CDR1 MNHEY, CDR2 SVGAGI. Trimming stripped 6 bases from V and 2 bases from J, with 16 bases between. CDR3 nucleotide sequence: TGTGCCAGCAGCGCTCAGGCGGGTGCCAACTATGGCTACACCTTC. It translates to CASSAQAGANYGYTF.

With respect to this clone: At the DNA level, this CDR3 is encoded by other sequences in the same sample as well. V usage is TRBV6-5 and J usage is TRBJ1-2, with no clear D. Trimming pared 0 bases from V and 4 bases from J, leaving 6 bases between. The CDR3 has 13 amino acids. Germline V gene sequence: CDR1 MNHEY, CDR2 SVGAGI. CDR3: CASSYSLRYGYTF. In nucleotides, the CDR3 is TGTGCCAGCAGTTACTCGCTACGCTATGGCTACACCTTC.

CDR3 nucleotides: TGTGCCAGCAGCGTAGAAGGGCTAGCGGGAGGAGAGACCCAGTACTTC. Its protein is CASSVEGLAGGETQYF. The chain recombines TRBV9 with TRBJ2-5, with TRBD2 matching 11 bases. The V segment lost 0 bases and the J segment 4 bases; nucleotides outside the gene matches: 5. The CDR3 length is 16 residues. Looked up from germline, CDR1 is SGDLS and CDR2 is YYNGEE. The full variable domain, its missing parts supplied by reference TRBV9 and TRBJ2-5, is DSGVTQTPKHLITATGQRVTLRCSPRSGDLSVYWYQQSLDQGLQFLIQYYNGEERAKGNILERFSAQQFPDLHSELNLSSLELGDSALYFCASSVEGLAGGETQYFGPGTRLLVL.

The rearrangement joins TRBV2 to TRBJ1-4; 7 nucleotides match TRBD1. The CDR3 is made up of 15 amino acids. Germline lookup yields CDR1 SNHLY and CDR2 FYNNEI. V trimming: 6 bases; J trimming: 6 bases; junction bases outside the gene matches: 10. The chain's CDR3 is CASRNRGGSDEKLFF. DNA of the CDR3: TGTGCCAGCAGAAACAGGGGAGGTTCGGATGAAAAACTGTTTTTT.

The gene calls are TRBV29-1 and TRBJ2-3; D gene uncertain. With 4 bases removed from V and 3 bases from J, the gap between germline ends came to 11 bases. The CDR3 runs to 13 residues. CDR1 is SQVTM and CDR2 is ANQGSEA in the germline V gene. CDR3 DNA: TGCAGCGTTGCCAGAGGAGCGACAGATACGCAGTATTTT. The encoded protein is CSVARGATDTQYF.

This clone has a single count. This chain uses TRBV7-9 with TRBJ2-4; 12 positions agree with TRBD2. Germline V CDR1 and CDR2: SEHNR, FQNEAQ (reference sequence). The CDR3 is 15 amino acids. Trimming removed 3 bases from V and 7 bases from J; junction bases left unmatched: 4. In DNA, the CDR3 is TGTGCCAGCAGCTTCCTAGCGGGAGGGGGGAACATTCAGTACTTC. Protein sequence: CASSFLAGGGNIQYF.

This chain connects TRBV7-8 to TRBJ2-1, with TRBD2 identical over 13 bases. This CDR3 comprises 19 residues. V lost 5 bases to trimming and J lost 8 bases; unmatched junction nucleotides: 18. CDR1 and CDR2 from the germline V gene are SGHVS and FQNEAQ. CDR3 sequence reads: CASSRRGTSGMEVSDEQFF. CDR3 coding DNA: TGTGCCAGCAGCCGTCGCGGGACTAGCGGGATGGAGGTTAGTGATGAGCAGTTCTTC.

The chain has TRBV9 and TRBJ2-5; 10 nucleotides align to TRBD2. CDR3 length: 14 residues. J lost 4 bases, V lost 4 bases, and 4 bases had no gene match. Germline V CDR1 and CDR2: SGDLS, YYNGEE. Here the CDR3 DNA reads TGTGCCAGCAGCCCGGGACTAGCGTTAGAGACCCAGTACTTC. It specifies CASSPGLALETQYF.

CDR3 region: CASSRDRGRNYGYTF. CDR3 sequence (DNA): TGTGCCAGCAGCCGAGACAGGGGGCGCAACTATGGCTACACCTTC. The chain employs TRBV11-2 and TRBJ1-2, with TRBD1 matching over 10 bases. CDR1 and CDR2 from the germline V gene are SGHAT and FQNNGV. V lost 5 bases to trimming and J lost 2 bases; unmatched junction nucleotides: 5. This CDR3 spans 15 amino acids.

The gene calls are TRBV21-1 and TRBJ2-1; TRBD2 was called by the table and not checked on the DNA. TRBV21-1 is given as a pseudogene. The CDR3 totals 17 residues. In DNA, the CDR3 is TGTGCCAGCAGCAAAGCGTGGGAAAAGCGGGAGGACAATGAGCAGTTCTTC. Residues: CASSKAWEKREDNEQFF.

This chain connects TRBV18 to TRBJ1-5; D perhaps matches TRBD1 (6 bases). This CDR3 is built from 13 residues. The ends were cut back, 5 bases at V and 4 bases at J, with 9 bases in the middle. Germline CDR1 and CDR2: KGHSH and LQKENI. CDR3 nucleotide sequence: TGTGCCAGCTCATATGACAGGAATCAGCCCCAGCATTTT. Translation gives CASSYDRNQPQHF.

The CDR3 nucleotides read TGCGCCAGCAGTGAGTCGCGGACTAGGCAAGAGACCCAGTACTTC. This sequence encodes CASSESRTRQETQYF. The genes are TRBV10-1 and TRBJ2-5; 7 bases are shared with TRBD2. Germline V lookup: CDR1 WNHNN, CDR2 SYGVQD (reference sequence). CDR3 size: 15 residues. Trimming at V came to 0 bases and at J to 2 bases, leaving 3 bases not matched to a gene.

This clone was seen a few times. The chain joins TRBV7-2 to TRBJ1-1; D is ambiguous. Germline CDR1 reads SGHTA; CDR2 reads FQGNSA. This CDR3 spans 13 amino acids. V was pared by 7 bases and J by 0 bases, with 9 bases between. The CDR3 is CASNPLLNTEAFF. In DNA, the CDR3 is TGTGCCAGCAATCCACTTTTGAACACTGAAGCTTTCTTT.

The CDR3 protein is CASRRGQSGEQYF. In DNA, the CDR3 is TGTGCCAGCAGACGGGGACAGTCTGGCGAGCAGTACTTC. The chain couples TRBV28 to TRBJ2-7; the match to TRBD1 covers 7 bases. The V gene end was trimmed by 6 bases and the J gene end by 6 bases; junction bases not matched to a gene: 8. The CDR3 consists of 13 residues. The V gene's germline CDR1 is MDHEN and CDR2 SYDVKM.

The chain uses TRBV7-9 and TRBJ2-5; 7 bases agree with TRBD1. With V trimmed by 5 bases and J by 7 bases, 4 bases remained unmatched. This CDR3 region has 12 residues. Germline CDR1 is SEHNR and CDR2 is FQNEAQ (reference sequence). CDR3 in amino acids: CASSPGGATQYF. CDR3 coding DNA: TGTGCCAGCAGCCCAGGGGGAGCGACCCAGTACTTC.

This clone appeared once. The CDR3 protein is CASSLRAGSMNTEAFF. DNA for the CDR3: TGCGCCAGCAGCTTGCGGGCAGGGTCCATGAACACTGAAGCTTTCTTT. The chain carries TRBV5-1 and TRBJ1-1; possible D gene TRBD1, 5 bases. The germline gives CDR1 SGHRS, CDR2 YFSETQ. V was pared by 1 base and J by 0 bases, with 13 bases between. The CDR3 is made up of 16 amino acids.

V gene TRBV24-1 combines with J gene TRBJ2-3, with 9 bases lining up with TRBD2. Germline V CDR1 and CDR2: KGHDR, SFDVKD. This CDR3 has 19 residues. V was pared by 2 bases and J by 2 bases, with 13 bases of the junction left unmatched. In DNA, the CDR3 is TGTGCCACCAGTGATTGGGGGGGTAGCGGGAGAGCCTTCACAGATACGCAGTATTTT. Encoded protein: CATSDWGGSGRAFTDTQYF.

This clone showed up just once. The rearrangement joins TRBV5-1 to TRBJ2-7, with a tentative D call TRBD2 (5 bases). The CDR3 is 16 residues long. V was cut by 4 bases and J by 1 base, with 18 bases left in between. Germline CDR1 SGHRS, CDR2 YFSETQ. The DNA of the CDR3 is TGCGCCAGCAGCCTACAGTCGGGGTTCGGGTCCTACGAGCAGTACTTC. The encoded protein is CASSLQSGFGSYEQYF.

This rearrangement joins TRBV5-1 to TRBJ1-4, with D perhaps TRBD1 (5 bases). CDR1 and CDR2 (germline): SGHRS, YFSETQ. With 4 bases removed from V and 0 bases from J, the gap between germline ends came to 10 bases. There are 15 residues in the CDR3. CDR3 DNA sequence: TGCGCCAGCAGCCGATCGACAGCAACTAATGAAAAACTGTTTTTT. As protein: CASSRSTATNEKLFF.